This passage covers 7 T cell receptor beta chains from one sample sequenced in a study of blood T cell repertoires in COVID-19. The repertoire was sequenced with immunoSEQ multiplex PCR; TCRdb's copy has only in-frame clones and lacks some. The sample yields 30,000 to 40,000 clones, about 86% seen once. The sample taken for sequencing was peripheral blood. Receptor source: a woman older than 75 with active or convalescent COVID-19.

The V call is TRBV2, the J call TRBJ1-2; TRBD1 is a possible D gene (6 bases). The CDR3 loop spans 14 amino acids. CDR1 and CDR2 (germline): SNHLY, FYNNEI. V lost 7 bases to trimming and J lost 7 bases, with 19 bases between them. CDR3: CASTDPGALGGYTF. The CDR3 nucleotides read TGTGCCAGCACTGACCCAGGGGCCCTAGGTGGCTACACCTTC.

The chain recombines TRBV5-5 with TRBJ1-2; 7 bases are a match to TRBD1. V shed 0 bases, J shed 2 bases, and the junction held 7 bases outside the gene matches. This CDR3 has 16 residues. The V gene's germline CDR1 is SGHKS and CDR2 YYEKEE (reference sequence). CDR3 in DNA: TGTGCCAGCAGCTTGGCCCTACAGGGGTTGAACTATGGCTACACCTTC. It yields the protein CASSLALQGLNYGYTF. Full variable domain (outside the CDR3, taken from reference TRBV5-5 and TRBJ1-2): DAGVTQSPTHLIKTRGQQVTLRCSPISGHKSVSWYQQVLGQGPQFIFQYYEKEERGRGNFPDRFSARQFPNYSSELNVNALLLGDSALYLCASSLALQGLNYGYTFGSGTRLTVV.

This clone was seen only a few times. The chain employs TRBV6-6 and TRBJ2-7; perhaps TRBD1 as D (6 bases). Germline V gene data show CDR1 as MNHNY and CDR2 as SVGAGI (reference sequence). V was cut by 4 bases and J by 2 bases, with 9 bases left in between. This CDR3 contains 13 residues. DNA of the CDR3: TGTGCCAGCAGTTTGGGGGACACCTACGAGCAGTACTTC. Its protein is CASSLGDTYEQYF.

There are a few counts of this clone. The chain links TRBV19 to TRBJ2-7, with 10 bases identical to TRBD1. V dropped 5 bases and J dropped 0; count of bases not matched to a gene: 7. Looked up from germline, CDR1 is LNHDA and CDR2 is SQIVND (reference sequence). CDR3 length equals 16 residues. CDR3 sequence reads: CASSAPGQGFSYEQYF. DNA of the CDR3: TGTGCCAGTAGTGCCCCGGGACAGGGGTTCTCCTACGAGCAGTACTTC.

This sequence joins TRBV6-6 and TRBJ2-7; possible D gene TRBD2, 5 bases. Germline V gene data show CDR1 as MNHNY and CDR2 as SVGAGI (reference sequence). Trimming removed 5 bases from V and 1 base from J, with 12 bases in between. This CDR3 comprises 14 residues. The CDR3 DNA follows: TGTGCCAGCAGTGGCACTAGACCTTCCTACGAGCAGTACTTC. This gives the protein CASSGTRPSYEQYF.

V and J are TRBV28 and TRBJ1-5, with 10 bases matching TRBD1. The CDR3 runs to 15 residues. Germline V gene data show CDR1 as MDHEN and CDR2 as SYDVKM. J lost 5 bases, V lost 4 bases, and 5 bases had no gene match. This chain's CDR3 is CASSSRDRGYQPQHF. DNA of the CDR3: TGTGCCAGCAGTTCCCGGGACAGGGGTTATCAGCCCCAGCATTTT.

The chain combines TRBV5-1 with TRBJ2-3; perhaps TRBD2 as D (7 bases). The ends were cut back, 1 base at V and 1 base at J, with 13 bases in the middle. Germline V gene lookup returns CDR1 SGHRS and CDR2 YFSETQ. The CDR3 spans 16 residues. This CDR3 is CASSLKSGGGTDTQYF. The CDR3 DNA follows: TGCGCCAGCAGCTTGAAGTCGGGGGGCGGCACAGATACGCAGTATTTT.